The clone carrying this TCR beta chain was seen a handful of times. As yet, its antigen is unknown. The entry originates in a study of T-cell memory formation after mild COVID-19. Study at large: Largely, TCR clusters stayed within a single donor.

Study conclusions and caveats: Contracting clones from day 15 to 85 showed balanced CD4/CD8; later expanders favored CD4+. Confirmation of SARS-CoV-2 specificity was lacking for second-wave clones peaking day 37.

The CDR3 runs to 14 residues. Germline values: CDR1 ENHRY, CDR2 SYGVKD. The ends were cut back, 8 bases at V and 1 base at J, with 11 bases in the middle. 5'RACE with constant-segment primers built TCRalpha and TCRbeta cDNA libraries with UMIs. TCRdb fed the 5' RACE reads into MiXCR, producing one record per CDR3 protein. The sample carries about 130,000 distinct CDR3 sequences, roughly 6% recorded once. Sequencing was done on a sample of PBMCs or a T cell subset sorted from them (not recorded which). V gene TRBV10-3 combines with J gene TRBJ2-2; D possibly matches TRBD1 or TRBD2 (5 bases each). This clonotype was sampled from an adult woman who had mild COVID-19 (a few samples of this study predate the infection). Cell type and time point are not known. The CDR3 sequence: CAIQLGVNTGELFF. The CDR3 coding sequence is TGTGCCATCCAGTTGGGGGTGAACACCGGGGAGCTGTTTTTT.